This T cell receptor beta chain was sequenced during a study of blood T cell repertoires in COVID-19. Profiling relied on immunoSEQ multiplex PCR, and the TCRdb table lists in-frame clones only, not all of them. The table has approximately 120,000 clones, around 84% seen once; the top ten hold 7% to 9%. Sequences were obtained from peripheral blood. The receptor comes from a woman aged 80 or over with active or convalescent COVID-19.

The CDR3 sequence: CASSKVCDGYTF. The CDR3 DNA reads as TGTGCCAGCAGCAAAGTCTGCGATGGCTACACCTTC. This rearrangement joins TRBV21-1 to TRBJ1-2. TRBV21-1 is flagged as a pseudogene. The CDR3 has 12 amino acids.